The clone carrying this TCR beta chain was counted between two and nine times. V shed 4 bases, J shed 5 bases, and the junction held 6 bases outside the gene matches. The CDR3 consists of 14 residues. Germline V gene data show CDR1 as SGHKS and CDR2 as YYEKEE (reference sequence). This record belongs to a study of identical twins. TCRdb reanalysed the 5' RACE reads using MiXCR and keeps one entry per CDR3 protein. The table lists roughly 720,000 distinct CDR3 sequences, 18% of them singletons. This sample was shared with a second study, whose subject was T cells expressing NK-cell markers. That publication notes: Whether expanded NKG2C-expressing T cell clones recognize HCMV is unknown.

Sequencing was performed on PBMCs. This clonotype was obtained from a woman aged 18-29 years in good health. V usage is TRBV5-5 and J usage is TRBJ2-3; 8 bases are shared with TRBD2. The CDR3 reads CASSRVTSGDTQYF. The CDR3 region has the DNA TGTGCCAGCAGCCGAGTTACTAGCGGAGATACGCAGTATTTT.